The next 7 T cell receptor beta chains were all read from a single sample in a study of cytomegalovirus exposure and HLA in healthy donors. In the PCR, 60 Vbeta and 13 Jbeta primers were used. Measured with immunoSEQ multiplex PCR; TCRdb has only the in-frame clones, and not every one. The sample holds 150,000 to 200,000 clones; approximately 75% are singletons and the top ten take approximately 1.6%. What was sequenced was PBMCs. Source of these receptors: a girl under 18 in good health and CMV-seronegative.

The chain couples TRBV11-2 to TRBJ2-7, with a possible D match to TRBD2 (5 bases). The germline CDR1 and CDR2 sequences are SGHAT and FQNNGV. V was shortened by 3 bases and J by 6 bases, with 9 bases between the two germline ends. The CDR3 is made up of 12 amino acids. CDR3 nucleotide sequence: TGTGCCAGCAGCTTGAGGGTACCCGAGCAGTACTTC. It codes for CASSLRVPEQYF.

The gene calls are TRBV19 and TRBJ2-7, with TRBD1 matching over 10 bases. Germline loops: CDR1 LNHDA, CDR2 SQIVND (reference sequence). This CDR3 comprises 15 residues. V lost 5 bases to trimming and J lost 3 bases; unmatched junction nucleotides: 7. DNA for the CDR3: TGTGCCAGTAGTCTGGGGGACAGGGGAGACTACGAGCAGTACTTC. Amino acids: CASSLGDRGDYEQYF.

The V call is TRBV6-5, the J call TRBJ1-4; a weak D match, TRBD1 (6 bases). V was shortened by 0 bases and J by 8 bases, with 13 bases between the two germline ends. Germline CDR1 is MNHEY and CDR2 is SVGAGI. CDR3 length: 15 residues. CDR3 sequence (DNA): TGTGCCAGCAGTTACTCCGGACAGTACGGAGAAAAACTGTTTTTT. Translation gives CASSYSGQYGEKLFF.

The J gene is TRBJ2-1, the V gene TRBV5-4; 10 bases match TRBD2. This CDR3 spans 16 amino acids. CDR1 and CDR2 (germline): SGHNT, YYREEE (reference sequence). With 0 bases clipped from V and 4 bases from J, the junction kept 4 bases outside the gene matches. In DNA form, the CDR3 reads TGTGCCAGCAGCTTGGTAGCGGGGGGCATGTACAATGAGCAGTTCTTC. Encoded protein: CASSLVAGGMYNEQFF.

The chain is built from TRBV6-6 and TRBJ1-5; D gene ambiguous. Per the germline V gene, CDR1 is MNHNY and CDR2 is SVGAGI (reference sequence). This CDR3 spans 14 amino acids. Trimming shortened V by 10 bases and J by 1 base, and 14 bases separated the two germline ends. CDR3 sequence: CATRRAGSNQPQHF. The CDR3 region has the DNA TGTGCCACCCGTCGGGCGGGGAGCAATCAGCCCCAGCATTTT.

The rearrangement uses TRBV7-9 and TRBJ1-2; D remains ambiguous. Between the trimmed V and J ends, which lost 1 base and 0 bases, there was a span of 6 bases. CDR1 and CDR2 from the germline V gene are SEHNR and FQNEAQ (reference sequence). The CDR3 contains 14 residues. CDR3 protein: CASSLGTANYGYTF. DNA for the CDR3: TGTGCCAGCAGCTTAGGAACGGCTAACTATGGCTACACCTTC.

Here the CDR3 DNA reads TGTGCCAGCAGCGTAGGGGGCGGGGATCAAGAGACCCAGTACTTC. It yields the protein CASSVGGGDQETQYF. The chain links TRBV9 to TRBJ2-5; D might be TRBD2 (6 bases). The germline V gene encodes CDR1 SGDLS and CDR2 YYNGEE. The CDR3 length is 15 residues. The V gene lost 0 bases and the J gene lost 2 bases, with 11 bases spanning the gap. Complete variable domain (other parts from reference TRBV9 and TRBJ2-5): DSGVTQTPKHLITATGQRVTLRCSPRSGDLSVYWYQQSLDQGLQFLIQYYNGEERAKGNILERFSAQQFPDLHSELNLSSLELGDSALYFCASSVGGGDQETQYFGPGTRLLVL.